This T cell receptor beta chain is drawn from a study of PD-1 blockade in classical Hodgkin lymphoma. Time point here: newly diagnosed, previously untreated cHL patient sample. Magnetic depletion of non-target cells from thawed PBMCs yielded purified CD8+ T cells. A comparison was provided by newly diagnosed, untreated classical Hodgkin lymphoma PBMCs. Whole-study findings and limits: Repertoire difference causes, possibly disease activity or prior therapy, remain undefined.

There are 14 residues in the CDR3. Germline lookup yields CDR1 SGHAT and CDR2 FQDESV (reference sequence). Trimming pared 5 bases from V and 2 bases from J, leaving 13 bases between. The protocol was immunoSEQ multiplex PCR, while the TCRdb copy is restricted to in-frame clones and leaves out a portion. The sample lists some 5,400 clones; 70% to 90% were seen once. Comment on this clone: Antigen specificity is unknown.

Material for sequencing was CD8+ T cells from blood. The rearrangement links TRBV11-1 to TRBJ2-7; weak D call: TRBD1 (6 bases). This TCR was recovered from a human donor with classical Hodgkin lymphoma. CDR3 in amino acids: CASSPWTETYEQYF. In nucleotides, the CDR3 is TGTGCCAGCAGCCCTTGGACAGAGACCTACGAGCAGTACTTC.